Following are 25 T cell receptor beta chains from one sample sequenced in a study of blood T cell repertoires in COVID-19. Assay: immunoSEQ multiplex PCR; the TCRdb copy retains only in-frame clones and omits some. This table holds some 350,000 clones, about 87% found once. The sequencing sample was made of PBMCs or T cells enriched from blood (not recorded which). The receptors were gathered from a woman in her 30s who had recovered from COVID-19.

The rearrangement joins TRBV6-5 to TRBJ2-5; 7 nucleotides line up with TRBD1. Germline CDR1 and CDR2: MNHEY and SVGAGI. The CDR3 covers 15 residues. With V trimmed by 7 bases and J by 2 bases, 10 bases remained unmatched. In nucleotides, the CDR3 is TGTGCCAGCATCACGTACAGGGGTGAGCAAGAGACCCAGTACTTC. Amino acids: CASITYRGEQETQYF.

The chain recombines TRBV6-5 with TRBJ1-2; a possible D gene is TRBD1 (6 bases). V lost 10 bases to trimming and J lost 4 bases, with 22 bases between them. Germline V gene data show CDR1 as MNHEY and CDR2 as SVGAGI. The CDR3 loop spans 15 amino acids. The CDR3 nucleotides are TGTGCCACCCCCTTAGGGGTAACAGGGCCCTATGGCTACACCTTC. Translation: CATPLGVTGPYGYTF.

This chain joins TRBV3-1 (or the pseudogene TRBV3-2) and TRBJ1-2, with D perhaps matching TRBD1 (6 bases). The CDR3 contains 17 residues. V lost 4 bases to trimming and J lost 2 bases, with 20 bases between them. Germline loops: CDR1 LGHDT, CDR2 YNNKEL (reference sequence). The CDR3 sequence is CASSPDLGTIRNYGYTF. In DNA form, the CDR3 reads TGTGCCAGCAGCCCTGACCTCGGGACAATAAGGAACTATGGCTACACCTTC.

This chain connects TRBV7-9 to TRBJ1-2, with TRBD1 as a possible D gene (5 bases). The V gene lost 3 bases and the J gene lost 1 base, with 9 bases spanning the gap. The germline CDR1 and CDR2 sequences are SEHNR and FQNEAQ (reference sequence). The CDR3 extends over 14 amino acids. The DNA of the CDR3 is TGTGCCAGCAGCTTCATGACAGTTAACTATGGCTACACCTTC. Translation: CASSFMTVNYGYTF.

The rearrangement links TRBV14 to TRBJ2-1, with D possibly TRBD2 on 6 matching bases. The CDR3 runs to 14 residues. Per the germline V gene, CDR1 is SGHDN and CDR2 is FVKESK. V was pared by 5 bases and J by 7 bases, with 15 bases between. The CDR3 is CASSRDLTRNEQFF. In DNA, the CDR3 is TGTGCCAGCAGCAGGGATCTGACTAGGAATGAGCAGTTCTTC.

This rearrangement joins TRBV7-9 to TRBJ1-2; unclear D gene. Germline CDR1 and CDR2: SEHNR and FQNEAQ (reference sequence). The V gene lost 3 bases and the J gene lost 13 bases, with 27 bases spanning the gap. This CDR3 has 16 amino acids. As DNA, the CDR3 is TGTGCCAGCAGCTTCGGTCGGATTCTAACTAAAGGAATAGCCACCTTC. Protein: CASSFGRILTKGIATF.

The V and J genes are TRBV27 and TRBJ1-4; 8 nucleotides agree with TRBD1. This CDR3 is 16 amino acids long. The V gene's germline CDR1 is MNHEY and CDR2 SMNVEV (reference sequence). V shed 3 bases, J shed 3 bases, and the junction held 6 bases outside the gene matches. The CDR3 DNA reads TGTGCCAGCAGTTTGGCCCCCAGGGGGCCTAATGAAAAACTGTTTTTT. This sequence encodes CASSLAPRGPNEKLFF.

The rearrangement joins TRBV7-2 to TRBJ1-1; no definite D call. V gave up 0 bases and J gave up 0 bases, with 5 bases separating them. Germline V gives CDR1 SGHTA, CDR2 FQGNSA. The CDR3 loop spans 14 amino acids. DNA of the CDR3: TGTGCCAGCAGCTTAGCGTCCATGAACACTGAAGCTTTCTTT. Residues: CASSLASMNTEAFF.

The chain employs TRBV5-6 and TRBJ1-6; TRBD1 might be the D (6 bases). CDR1 SGHDT and CDR2 YYEEEE come from the germline V gene. The V end was cut by 4 bases, the J end by 4 bases, with 18 bases between. The CDR3 length is 17 residues. The CDR3, as DNA: TGTGCCAGCAGCCCCGCAGGGGATACCTTATATAATTCACCCCTCCACTTT. Translated: CASSPAGDTLYNSPLHF.

The genes are TRBV9 and TRBJ2-3; 11 bases are shared with TRBD2. The germline gives CDR1 SGDLS, CDR2 YYNGEE. V was pared by 4 bases and J by 4 bases, with 5 bases of the junction left unmatched. This CDR3 comprises 15 residues. CDR3 region: CASSYSGGGADTQYF. The CDR3 region has the DNA TGTGCCAGCAGCTATAGCGGGGGGGGTGCAGATACGCAGTATTTT.

This chain joins TRBV6-5 and TRBJ2-7; 9 bases match TRBD1. The CDR3 consists of 13 residues. The germline V gene encodes CDR1 MNHEY and CDR2 SVGAGI. The trim removed 7 bases at V and 4 bases at J, leaving 5 bases unmatched. The CDR3 DNA reads TGTGCCAGCACACGAGACAGGGGGTACGAGCAGTACTTC. It translates to CASTRDRGYEQYF.

The chain couples TRBV5-4 to TRBJ1-1; D is perhaps TRBD1 (5 bases). This CDR3 has 14 residues. Trimming removed 4 bases at V and 0 bases at J, with 10 bases between. The germline gives CDR1 SGHNT, CDR2 YYREEE (reference sequence). The CDR3 sequence: CASSGQGLNTEAFF. The CDR3 DNA sequence: TGTGCCAGCAGCGGTCAGGGCCTGAACACTGAAGCTTTCTTT.

The chain is built from TRBV12-3 or TRBV12-4 and TRBJ1-4; possible D gene TRBD1, 5 bases. The V end was cut by 6 bases, the J end by 11 bases, with 10 bases between. The CDR3 has 11 residues. Here the CDR3 reads CASSYQGKLFF. CDR3 nucleotide sequence: TGTGCCAGCAGCTATCAGGGTAAACTGTTTTTT.

The chain joins TRBV4-1 to TRBJ2-7, with 9 bases identical to TRBD1. There are 14 residues in the CDR3. From germline, CDR1 is MGHRA and CDR2 YSYEKL. With V trimmed by 6 bases and J by 0 bases, 3 bases remained unmatched. CDR3 loop: CASRPGQGSYEQYF. In nucleotides, the CDR3 is TGCGCCAGCAGGCCGGGACAGGGCTCCTACGAGCAGTACTTC.

There are a few counts of this clone. V is TRBV4-1 and J is TRBJ1-1, with 8 bases identical to TRBD1. This CDR3 contains 15 residues. From germline, CDR1 is MGHRA and CDR2 YSYEKL. V dropped 2 bases and J dropped 5; count of bases not matched to a gene: 7. CDR3 nucleotide sequence: TGCGCCAGCAGCCAAAGCCACAGGGGGGAGACTGAAGCTTTCTTT. The encoded protein is CASSQSHRGETEAFF.

This chain uses TRBV10-3 with TRBJ1-3; D perhaps matches TRBD1 (5 bases). The CDR3 extends over 16 amino acids. Germline CDR1 ENHRY, CDR2 SYGVKD. Trimming left V 0 bases short and J 0 bases short, with 9 bases between. CDR3 DNA sequence: TGTGCCATCAGTGAGTCACAGGCCCTCTCTGGAAACACCATATATTTT. Translation gives CAISESQALSGNTIYF.

The chain employs TRBV5-1 and TRBJ2-7; 7 positions match TRBD1. Germline trimming cut 3 bases from V and 6 bases from J; bases unmatched to any gene: 6. CDR3 length: 13 residues. CDR1 is SGHRS and CDR2 is YFSETQ in the germline V gene. The CDR3 sequence: CASSSGTAIEQYF. CDR3 nucleotides: TGCGCCAGCAGCTCAGGGACAGCTATCGAGCAGTACTTC.

This chain connects TRBV10-3 to TRBJ1-1, with 10 bases matching TRBD1. Germline loops: CDR1 ENHRY, CDR2 SYGVKD. This CDR3 is built from 13 residues. J gave up 3 bases and V 6 bases, and 1 base lay outside the gene matches. DNA for the CDR3: TGTGCCATCAGGGGGACAGGGGACACTGAAGCTTTCTTT. It is translated as CAIRGTGDTEAFF.

The chain couples TRBV5-1 to TRBJ2-1, with 12 positions matching TRBD1. The V segment lost 7 bases and the J segment 8 bases; nucleotides outside the gene matches: 10. This CDR3 has 15 residues. Germline V gene sequence: CDR1 SGHRS, CDR2 YFSETQ. The CDR3, as DNA: TGCGCCAGCTGGGGACAGGGGGCCCGGGGAGATGAGCAGTTCTTC. Translation: CASWGQGARGDEQFF.

The chain couples TRBV5-1 to TRBJ1-2; 7 positions match TRBD1. CDR1 SGHRS and CDR2 YFSETQ come from the germline V gene. Trimming removed 4 bases from V and 3 bases from J; junction bases left unmatched: 6. The CDR3 runs to 14 residues. In nucleotides, the CDR3 is TGCGCCAGCAGCCCCGACGACAGGGACTATGGCTACACCTTC. Its translation: CASSPDDRDYGYTF. Variable domain in full (rest from reference TRBV5-1 and TRBJ1-2): KAGVTQTPRYLIKTRGQQVTLSCSPISGHRSVSWYQQTPGQGLQFLFEYFSETQRNKGNFPGRFSGRQFSNSRSEMNVSTLELGDSALYLCASSPDDRDYGYTFGSGTRLTVV.

Comment on this clone: An end of the junction does not agree with germline; a read error may underlie this. The rearrangement joins TRBV29-1 to TRBJ1-2; possibly TRBD1 for D (5 bases). The CDR3 extends over 9 amino acids. Germline CDR1 reads SQVTM; CDR2 reads ANQGSEA. DNA for the CDR3: TGCAGCGTTGAGGGCGGGGCAGACTTC. Translated, it gives CSVEGGADF.

The chain joins TRBV7-2 to TRBJ2-7, with TRBD1 matching 7 bases. V lost 3 bases and J lost 1; bases outside the gene matches: 3. The CDR3 spans 14 residues. Germline CDR1 reads SGHTA; CDR2 reads FQGNSA. Here the CDR3 DNA reads TGTGCCAGCAGCTTGAGGGGGCTATCCTACGAGCAGTACTTC. Translation gives CASSLRGLSYEQYF.

The J gene is TRBJ1-2, the V gene TRBV19; 7 nucleotides line up with TRBD1. The CDR3 sequence is 15 residues long. V dropped 6 bases and J dropped 7; count of bases not matched to a gene: 14. Germline V gene lookup returns CDR1 LNHDA and CDR2 SQIVND (reference sequence). CDR3 residues: CASSNLLRDSGGYTF. As DNA, the CDR3 is TGTGCCAGTAGCAACCTCTTAAGGGACAGTGGTGGCTACACCTTC.

This chain uses TRBV4-3 with TRBJ2-7; tentatively, D is TRBD2 (5 bases). The ends were cut back, 0 bases at V and 3 bases at J, with 9 bases in the middle. Germline-derived CDR1 and CDR2 are LGHNA and YSLEER. This CDR3 is 14 amino acids long. Here the CDR3 reads CASSQDAGYYEQYF. DNA of the CDR3: TGCGCCAGCAGCCAAGATGCGGGCTACTACGAGCAGTACTTC.

The chain employs TRBV25-1 and TRBJ1-6; D may be TRBD1 (6 bases). CDR1 and CDR2 (germline): MGHDK, SYGVNS. V was cut by 10 bases and J by 9 bases, with 13 bases left in between. The CDR3 sequence is 12 residues long. The chain's CDR3 is CATGGGFSPLHF. CDR3 nucleotides: TGTGCCACTGGGGGGGGCTTTTCACCCCTCCACTTT.